These 32 T cell receptor beta chains share one sample of origin, sequenced in a study of cytomegalovirus exposure and HLA in healthy donors. Generated by immunoSEQ multiplex PCR, the TCRdb table keeps only in-frame clones and is missing some. The table records over 120,000 clones, about 91% of them present only once. Sequencing was performed on PBMCs. These receptors were collected from a man between 18 and 35 years old in good health and CMV-seropositive.

The genes are TRBV6-5 and TRBJ1-6; possible D gene TRBD1, 5 bases. CDR1 and CDR2 (germline): MNHEY, SVGAGI. The length of the CDR3 is 14 residues. Trimming shortened V by 2 bases and J by 8 bases, and 10 bases separated the two germline ends. CDR3 nucleotide sequence: TGTGCCAGCAGTTACGGGGGGTTGGATTCACCCCTCCACTTT. Translating gives CASSYGGLDSPLHF.

The CDR3 DNA follows: TGCGCCAGCAGCTTGATGGCCCACGAGCAGTACTTC. Translation gives CASSLMAHEQYF. This sequence joins TRBV5-1 and TRBJ2-7; no definite D call. The CDR3 has 12 amino acids. The ends were cut back, 1 base at V and 5 bases at J, with 7 bases in the middle. Germline-derived CDR1 and CDR2 are SGHRS and YFSETQ.

The genes are TRBV6-1 and TRBJ2-7, with D possibly being TRBD1 (5 bases). Trimming took 1 base from V and 6 from J, leaving 16 bases between them. Per the germline V gene, CDR1 is MNHNS and CDR2 is SASEGT. The CDR3 runs to 15 residues. CDR3 coding DNA: TGTGCCAGCAGTGAAGAATTGGTCAGGGTGTCCGAGCAGTACTTC. It yields the protein CASSEELVRVSEQYF.

The chain recombines TRBV4-1 with TRBJ2-5; D is perhaps TRBD2 (5 bases). Per germline, CDR1 MGHRA and CDR2 YSYEKL. Between the trimmed V and J ends, which lost 6 bases and 1 base, there was a span of 15 bases. This CDR3 spans 15 amino acids. The CDR3 loop is CASRSGLGFQETQYF. In nucleotides, the CDR3 is TGCGCCAGCAGGAGCGGTCTAGGATTCCAAGAGACCCAGTACTTC.

V usage is TRBV4-1 and J usage is TRBJ2-5; 9 nucleotides agree with TRBD1. V lost 1 base to trimming and J lost 1 base; unmatched junction nucleotides: 1. The CDR3 contains 15 residues. Germline V gene lookup returns CDR1 MGHRA and CDR2 YSYEKL. CDR3 sequence: CASSQGTGVQETQYF. The DNA of the CDR3 is TGCGCCAGCAGCCAAGGGACAGGGGTCCAAGAGACCCAGTACTTC.

On this clone: Within the sample, other DNA sequences also encode this same CDR3. The chain is built from TRBV19 and TRBJ2-7, with 10 bases lining up with TRBD1. The length of the CDR3 is 13 residues. Germline CDR1 and CDR2: LNHDA and SQIVND (reference sequence). The ends lost 5 bases at V and 4 bases at J; junction bases unmatched: 2. DNA of the CDR3: TGTGCCAGTAGTCGGACAGGGGGGTACGAGCAGTACTTC. Its protein is CASSRTGGYEQYF.

V gene TRBV5-4 combines with J gene TRBJ1-1, with a weak D call TRBD1 (5 bases). Germline CDR1 SGHNT, CDR2 YYREEE (reference sequence). V shed 4 bases and J shed 2 bases, with 15 bases lying between them. The CDR3 runs 15 residues. In DNA form, the CDR3 reads TGTGCCAGCAGCCTAGGGATAGGGGCCAACACTGAAGCTTTCTTT. Protein: CASSLGIGANTEAFF.

The rearrangement links TRBV5-6 to TRBJ1-2, with TRBD1 matching 11 bases. Per germline, CDR1 SGHDT and CDR2 YYEEEE. CDR3 length: 17 amino acids. V lost 4 bases, J lost 7 bases, and 15 bases stayed unmatched. The DNA of the CDR3 is TGTGCCAGCAGCCCGGACAGGGGGCGTGTGATGTGCGGTGGCTACACCTTC. Its protein is CASSPDRGRVMCGGYTF.

J is TRBJ1-2 and V is TRBV12-5, with 10 positions matching TRBD1. V lost 7 bases, J lost 6 bases, and 5 bases stayed unmatched. The CDR3 loop spans 13 amino acids. From germline, CDR1 is LGHNT and CDR2 FRNRAP. Here the CDR3 reads CASDGTGVDGYTF. CDR3 DNA: TGTGCTAGTGATGGGACAGGGGTTGATGGCTACACCTTC.

The chain is built from TRBV20-1 and TRBJ2-1, with D perhaps TRBD2 (6 bases). CDR1 and CDR2 (germline): DFQATT, SNEGSKA (reference sequence). V lost 5 bases, J lost 6 bases, and 8 bases lay in between. The CDR3 consists of 11 residues. The CDR3 region is CSAYGSNEQFF. CDR3 sequence (DNA): TGCAGTGCTTACGGGAGCAATGAGCAGTTCTTC.

The chain uses TRBV19 and TRBJ2-1, with TRBD2 matching 7 bases. Unmatched junction bases numbered 5, after V lost 6 bases and J lost 0 bases. Germline lookup yields CDR1 LNHDA and CDR2 SQIVND (reference sequence). This CDR3 contains 15 residues. Here the CDR3 reads CASRLAVDSYNEQFF. The CDR3, as DNA: TGTGCCAGTAGGCTAGCGGTTGACTCCTACAATGAGCAGTTCTTC.

This chain links TRBV9 with TRBJ2-4, with unresolved D. This CDR3 is 13 amino acids long. Germline V lookup: CDR1 SGDLS, CDR2 YYNGEE. V was clipped by 3 bases and J by 3 bases, with 7 bases between them. The CDR3 nucleotides are TGTGCCAGCAGCGGCGTGGTCAAAAACATTCAGTACTTC. This translates into CASSGVVKNIQYF.

The rearrangement links TRBV9 to TRBJ1-2; 11 nucleotides agree with TRBD1. Germline lookup yields CDR1 SGDLS and CDR2 YYNGEE. J lost 6 bases, V lost 5 bases, and 9 bases had no gene match. CDR3 length equals 15 residues. Written as DNA, the CDR3 is TGTGCCAGCAGTTCCGGCGGGACAGGGGGAAATGGCTACACCTTC. Translated, it gives CASSSGGTGGNGYTF.

V gene TRBV5-5 combines with J gene TRBJ2-4, with D maybe TRBD1 (5 bases). Germline V gene sequence: CDR1 SGHKS, CDR2 YYEKEE (reference sequence). This CDR3 comprises 12 residues. Trimming left V 1 base short and J 13 bases short, with 12 bases between. The DNA of the CDR3 is TGTGCCAGCAGCTTGATTGACAGATTACAGTACTTC. Translating gives CASSLIDRLQYF.

V and J are TRBV27 and TRBJ2-7; the D gene is possibly TRBD1 (6 bases). The V gene lost 0 bases and the J gene lost 0 bases, with 9 bases spanning the gap. CDR1 is MNHEY, CDR2 SMNVEV, per germline (reference sequence). This CDR3 is built from 15 residues. The CDR3 loop reads CASSLSGQNSYEQYF. DNA of the CDR3: TGTGCCAGCAGTTTATCCGGACAGAACTCCTACGAGCAGTACTTC.

This clone was recorded a few times. The V call is TRBV6-4, the J call TRBJ2-1; 10 bases fit TRBD2. There are 16 residues in the CDR3. Germline CDR1 MRHNA, CDR2 SNTAGT. V lost 0 bases, J lost 3 bases, and 2 bases stayed unmatched. The CDR3 spells CASSDSGTSDYNEQFF. The DNA of the CDR3 is TGTGCCAGCAGTGACTCAGGGACTAGCGACTACAATGAGCAGTTCTTC.

The CDR3 DNA sequence: TGTGCCAGCAGACACGATACCGATAACTATGGCTACACCTTC. This gives the protein CASRHDTDNYGYTF. The chain carries TRBV7-9 and TRBJ1-2; D is undetermined. This CDR3 has 14 amino acids. The germline V gene encodes CDR1 SEHNR and CDR2 FQNEAQ (reference sequence). The V gene lost 6 bases and the J gene lost 1 base, with 12 bases spanning the gap.

V gene TRBV5-4 combines with J gene TRBJ2-7; 9 bases align to TRBD1. Looked up from germline, CDR1 is SGHNT and CDR2 is YYREEE (reference sequence). CDR3 length: 15 residues. V was clipped by 7 bases and J by 4 bases; unmatched bases: 12. The CDR3 sequence is CASRTTGGADYEQYF. The CDR3 DNA reads as TGTGCCAGCCGGACTACAGGGGGCGCGGATTACGAGCAGTACTTC.

The genes are TRBV7-3 and TRBJ2-7; the D gene is possibly TRBD1 (5 bases). Between the trimmed V and J ends, which lost 5 bases and 7 bases, there was a span of 15 bases. The CDR3 totals 13 residues. Germline-derived CDR1 and CDR2 are SGHTA and FQGTGA. The chain's CDR3 is CASSASTPGEQYF. CDR3 coding DNA: TGTGCCAGCAGCGCCTCGACTCCAGGGGAGCAGTACTTC.

This chain connects TRBV15 to TRBJ2-2; 7 bases match TRBD1. Germline V gives CDR1 LNHNV, CDR2 YYDKDF (reference sequence). The CDR3 loop spans 14 amino acids. Germline trimming cut 2 bases from V and 6 bases from J; bases unmatched to any gene: 3. The CDR3 sequence: CATSRRQGAGELFF. CDR3 in DNA: TGTGCCACCAGCAGACGTCAGGGGGCCGGGGAGCTGTTTTTT.

The chain carries TRBV7-6 and TRBJ2-7; 7 bases map to TRBD2. CDR1 SGHVS and CDR2 FNYEAQ come from the germline V gene. The CDR3 is made up of 16 amino acids. The trim removed 4 bases at V and 0 bases at J, leaving 9 bases unmatched. The CDR3 bases are TGTGCCAGCAGCTCCCAAAGGAGCGGGACCTCCTACGAGCAGTACTTC. It encodes CASSSQRSGTSYEQYF.

This chain links TRBV7-3 with TRBJ1-2; TRBD1 might be the D (5 bases). Germline lookup yields CDR1 SGHTA and CDR2 FQGTGA. The V end was cut by 3 bases, the J end by 7 bases, with 12 bases between. This CDR3 has 13 amino acids. The chain's CDR3 is CASSLPQGLGYTF. CDR3 in DNA: TGTGCCAGCAGCTTGCCCCAGGGACTTGGCTACACCTTC.

CDR3: CASRSPPPETQYF. The DNA of the CDR3 is TGTGCCAGCAGGTCCCCTCCCCCAGAGACCCAGTACTTC. V gene TRBV6-1 combines with J gene TRBJ2-5, with D uncertain. V lost 6 bases and J lost 4, with 12 bases in between. The V gene's germline CDR1 is MNHNS and CDR2 SASEGT. This CDR3 has 13 amino acids.

This chain joins TRBV4-1 and TRBJ1-3, with D tentatively TRBD1 (5 bases). The CDR3 is made up of 16 amino acids. Trimming shortened V by 1 base and J by 4 bases, and 14 bases separated the two germline ends. CDR1 MGHRA and CDR2 YSYEKL come from the germline V gene. Here the CDR3 DNA reads TGCGCCAGCAGCCAAGGCGCGGCCAGGGCAGGAAACACCATATATTTT. Translating it yields CASSQGAARAGNTIYF.

DNA for the CDR3: TGTGCCAGCACCCCGTTGGGAACGGGGGGCACAGATACGCAGTATTTT. Translated: CASTPLGTGGTDTQYF. V gene TRBV7-2 combines with J gene TRBJ2-3; possibly TRBD2 for D (6 bases). Trimming took off 7 bases at V and 1 base at J, with 18 bases between the two ends. This CDR3 has 16 residues. Germline V gene data show CDR1 as SGHTA and CDR2 as FQGNSA.

Only a few counts were recorded for this clone. The chain uses TRBV27 and TRBJ2-7, with a tentative D call TRBD2 (6 bases). V was clipped by 2 bases and J by 2 bases, with 13 bases between them. This CDR3 has 15 amino acids. Per germline, CDR1 MNHEY and CDR2 SMNVEV (reference sequence). The CDR3 protein is CASSLLSREAYEQYF. CDR3 DNA: TGTGCCAGCAGTTTACTTAGCAGGGAGGCCTACGAGCAGTACTTC.

This rearrangement joins TRBV30 to TRBJ1-1; D is unclear. The CDR3 has 13 residues. Trimming removed 4 bases from V and 5 bases from J, with 14 bases in between. Germline CDR1 GTSNPN, CDR2 SVGIG (reference sequence). CDR3 nucleotides: TGTGCCTGGATCAGGTTCTTTGGAACTGAAGCTTTCTTT. Translated: CAWIRFFGTEAFF.

J is TRBJ1-2 and V is TRBV29-1, with no clear D. This CDR3 has 13 residues. V was pared by 4 bases and J by 0 bases, with 9 bases between. Germline CDR1 and CDR2: SQVTM and ANQGSEA. This chain's CDR3 is CSVVSGTNYGYTF. CDR3 nucleotides: TGCAGCGTTGTTTCCGGGACTAACTATGGCTACACCTTC.

This chain joins TRBV6-1 and TRBJ1-2; D unresolved. V lost 11 bases and J 1 base, leaving 14 bases between the germline ends. This CDR3 is built from 13 residues. In germline, CDR1 is MNHNS, CDR2 SASEGT. The CDR3 sequence: CAGSGIFNYGYTF. CDR3 nucleotides: TGTGCCGGGAGCGGGATCTTTAACTATGGCTACACCTTC.

V and J are TRBV27 and TRBJ2-2; 8 bases align to TRBD2. The CDR3 length is 15 residues. CDR1 is MNHEY, CDR2 SMNVEV, per germline (reference sequence). Germline trimming cut 7 bases from V and 6 bases from J; bases unmatched to any gene: 10. The CDR3 nucleotides are TGTGCCAGCAACGTAGCGGGACCTCGTTCCGGGGAGCTGTTTTTT. It yields the protein CASNVAGPRSGELFF.

The rearrangement joins TRBV2 to TRBJ2-1, with 12 bases lining up with TRBD2. V was pared by 5 bases and J by 5 bases, with 4 bases of the junction left unmatched. The CDR3 has 15 amino acids. Germline loops: CDR1 SNHLY, CDR2 FYNNEI. CDR3 protein: CASSTLAGGDNEQFF. CDR3 DNA sequence: TGTGCCAGCAGTACCCTAGCGGGAGGGGACAATGAGCAGTTCTTC.

This chain connects TRBV6-1 to TRBJ1-3; D perhaps matches TRBD1 (5 bases). This CDR3 is 14 amino acids long. CDR1 is MNHNS, CDR2 SASEGT, per germline. Trimming stripped 6 bases from V and 2 bases from J, with 11 bases between. The CDR3 sequence is CASRRQSPGNTIYF. CDR3 bases: TGTGCCAGCAGGAGACAGTCCCCTGGAAACACCATATATTTT.